Listed below are T cell receptor beta chains from one sample, sequenced in a study of T cells in tuberculosis. Clones were read by immunoSEQ multiplex PCR, and TCRdb kept only the in-frame ones, dropping some. The repertoire holds tens of thousands of clones, with over 90% as singletons. Sequencing was performed on PBMCs, taken at tuberculosis diagnosis. Receptor source: an adult with tuberculosis. Both conserved end residues are part of each CDR3. Fields, in order: CDR3 DNA, CDR3 protein, V gene, clone size, J gene, D gene. D genes are given only for firm matches. The size of a clone is reported for some rows only, either as once, few or many, or as a class for expanded clones.

CDR3nt: TGTGCCATCAGTGAGTTGGTGGAGGGAGGCTACACCTTC; CDR3aa: CAISELVEGGYTF; v_gene: TRBV10-3; abundance: once; j_gene: TRBJ1-2; d_gene: -
CDR3nt: TGTGCCAGCAGCAGGGGACAGCTCTCTGGAAACACCATATATTTT; CDR3aa: CASSRGQLSGNTIYF; v_gene: TRBV6-5; abundance: -; j_gene: TRBJ1-3; d_gene: TRBD1
CDR3nt: TGTGCCATTTACTCTGGGGCCAACGTCCTGACTTTC; CDR3aa: CAIYSGANVLTF; v_gene: TRBV30; abundance: -; j_gene: TRBJ2-6; d_gene: -
CDR3nt: TGTGCCAGCAGCTTCGGGAGGGAGACCCAGTACTTC; CDR3aa: CASSFGRETQYF; v_gene: TRBV5-6; abundance: once; j_gene: TRBJ2-5; d_gene: TRBD2
CDR3nt: TGTGCCATCAGAGCCGACAGGGGGGGTGGCTACACCTTC; CDR3aa: CAIRADRGGGYTF; v_gene: TRBV10-3; abundance: -; j_gene: TRBJ1-2; d_gene: TRBD1
CDR3nt: TGTGCCAGTAGTATGGACACAGGCTTCTACAATGAGCAGTTCTTC; CDR3aa: CASSMDTGFYNEQFF; v_gene: TRBV19; abundance: -; j_gene: TRBJ2-1; d_gene: -
CDR3nt: TGTGCCAGCAGCTTAGCGATGGCTAGTTCCGTGACCGGGGAGCTGTTTTTT; CDR3aa: CASSLAMASSVTGELFF; v_gene: TRBV7-9; abundance: -; j_gene: TRBJ2-2; d_gene: -
CDR3nt: TGCGCCAGCAGCCAAGAGGGGACCGGGACAGGGGTTTCACCCCTCCACTTT; CDR3aa: CASSQEGTGTGVSPLHF; v_gene: TRBV4-3; abundance: -; j_gene: TRBJ1-6; d_gene: TRBD1
CDR3nt: TGTGCCAGCAGCTTAAGTAGCGGGAGAAATACGCAGTATTTT; CDR3aa: CASSLSSGRNTQYF; v_gene: TRBV7-6; abundance: -; j_gene: TRBJ2-3; d_gene: TRBD2
CDR3nt: TGTGCCAGCAGGAAGGGACAGTTGGAATACGAGCAGTACTTC; CDR3aa: CASRKGQLEYEQYF; v_gene: TRBV2; abundance: -; j_gene: TRBJ2-7; d_gene: TRBD1
CDR3nt: TGCGCCAGCAGCTTGGGCAGTCTGAACACTGAAGCTTTCTTT; CDR3aa: CASSLGSLNTEAFF; v_gene: TRBV5-1; abundance: -; j_gene: TRBJ1-1; d_gene: -
CDR3nt: TGTGCCAGCAGCGAGACGGGGAACACTGAAGCTTTCTTT; CDR3aa: CASSETGNTEAFF; v_gene: TRBV7-3; abundance: -; j_gene: TRBJ1-1; d_gene: -
CDR3nt: TGTGCCATCACCGGACAGGGGACAGGTGGCTACACCTTC; CDR3aa: CAITGQGTGGYTF; v_gene: TRBV10-3; abundance: -; j_gene: TRBJ1-2; d_gene: TRBD1
CDR3nt: TGCGCCAGCAGCTTGGTAACGGACACTGAAGCTTTCTTT; CDR3aa: CASSLVTDTEAFF; v_gene: TRBV5-1; abundance: -; j_gene: TRBJ1-1; d_gene: -
CDR3nt: TGTGCCTGGAGTGAATCGGTAGTGCCCTACGAGCAGTACTTC; CDR3aa: CAWSESVVPYEQYF; v_gene: TRBV30; abundance: -; j_gene: TRBJ2-7; d_gene: -
CDR3nt: TGCGCCAGCAGCTTTAATGGCGGGGCCCAAAACATTCAGTACTTC; CDR3aa: CASSFNGGAQNIQYF; v_gene: TRBV5-1; abundance: -; j_gene: TRBJ2-4; d_gene: -
CDR3nt: TGTGCCACCAGCAGAGTTGGCCCGGGCGAGCAGTACTTC; CDR3aa: CATSRVGPGEQYF; v_gene: TRBV15; abundance: -; j_gene: TRBJ2-7; d_gene: -
CDR3nt: TGCAGCGTTGTCGTAGGAGCGGACACCGGGGAGCTGTTTTTT; CDR3aa: CSVVVGADTGELFF; v_gene: TRBV29-1; abundance: once; j_gene: TRBJ2-2; d_gene: -
CDR3nt: TGTGCCTGGAGTGCAGGAAACACTTATAACTATGGCTACACCTTC; CDR3aa: CAWSAGNTYNYGYTF; v_gene: TRBV30; abundance: -; j_gene: TRBJ1-2; d_gene: -
CDR3nt: TGCGCCAGCAGCTTGGACGGACCAGCGGGGGACATTCAGTACTTC; CDR3aa: CASSLDGPAGDIQYF; v_gene: TRBV5-1; abundance: -; j_gene: TRBJ2-4; d_gene: TRBD2
CDR3nt: TGTGCCAGCAGCCCGAAGACAGGGGTGAGGACTGAAGCTTTCTTT; CDR3aa: CASSPKTGVRTEAFF; v_gene: TRBV14; abundance: -; j_gene: TRBJ1-1; d_gene: TRBD1
CDR3nt: TGTGCCTGGAGTGTACGAGGGACTAGCGGGAGGTGGTCCTACGAGCAGTACTTC; CDR3aa: CAWSVRGTSGRWSYEQYF; v_gene: TRBV30; abundance: -; j_gene: TRBJ2-7; d_gene: TRBD2
CDR3nt: TGCAGCGTTGAAGTTCCCGGGTCCTACGAGCAGTACTTC; CDR3aa: CSVEVPGSYEQYF; v_gene: TRBV29-1; abundance: -; j_gene: TRBJ2-7; d_gene: -
CDR3nt: TGTGCCAGCAGCACGGGACTAGCGGGAGATAGTGAGCAGTTCTTC; CDR3aa: CASSTGLAGDSEQFF; v_gene: TRBV7-9; abundance: -; j_gene: TRBJ2-1; d_gene: TRBD2
CDR3nt: TGCAGCGTTCGACCACTAGCGGGAGGGCTGCTGTACAATGAGCAGTTCTTC; CDR3aa: CSVRPLAGGLLYNEQFF; v_gene: TRBV29-1; abundance: -; j_gene: TRBJ2-1; d_gene: TRBD2
CDR3nt: TGTGCCAGCTCCCCCGGACAGGGGGATATTTACGAGCAGTACTTC; CDR3aa: CASSPGQGDIYEQYF; v_gene: TRBV18; abundance: -; j_gene: TRBJ2-7; d_gene: TRBD1
CDR3nt: TGCGCCAGCAGCTCCGGGACAGGGGCGAACACCGGGGAGCTGTTTTTT; CDR3aa: CASSSGTGANTGELFF; v_gene: TRBV5-1; abundance: -; j_gene: TRBJ2-2; d_gene: TRBD1
CDR3nt: TGTGCCAGCAGGGGAACAGGGGCCAACTATGGCTACACCTTC; CDR3aa: CASRGTGANYGYTF; v_gene: TRBV7-2; abundance: -; j_gene: TRBJ1-2; d_gene: TRBD1
CDR3nt: TGTGCCAGCAGCCGAGACACTGAAGCTTTCTTT; CDR3aa: CASSRDTEAFF; v_gene: TRBV28; abundance: -; j_gene: TRBJ1-1; d_gene: -
CDR3nt: TGTGCCTGTTCCCTGGGACAGCTCCCTGAAGCTTTCTTT; CDR3aa: CACSLGQLPEAFF; v_gene: TRBV30; abundance: -; j_gene: TRBJ1-1; d_gene: TRBD1
CDR3nt: TGTGCCAGCAGCTTAGGCGGACAGGGGACCGGGGAGCTGTTTTTT; CDR3aa: CASSLGGQGTGELFF; v_gene: TRBV7-2; abundance: -; j_gene: TRBJ2-2; d_gene: TRBD1
CDR3nt: TGTGCCAGCAGTGAAGCGCCTTTTGTGAGGGCAGGAAATTCACCCCTCCACTTT; CDR3aa: CASSEAPFVRAGNSPLHF; v_gene: TRBV6-1; abundance: -; j_gene: TRBJ1-6; d_gene: -
CDR3nt: TGTGCCAGCAGGCGTTACGAGCAGTACTTC; CDR3aa: CASRRYEQYF; v_gene: TRBV7-3; abundance: -; j_gene: TRBJ2-7; d_gene: -
CDR3nt: TGTGCCAGTAGTATAGATCCTAGTGAGGCCGGAAAACTGTTTTTT; CDR3aa: CASSIDPSEAGKLFF; v_gene: TRBV19; abundance: -; j_gene: TRBJ1-4; d_gene: -
CDR3nt: TGTGCCAGCAGTTCCACGGACAGGGGGACAGGAAACACCATATATTTT; CDR3aa: CASSSTDRGTGNTIYF; v_gene: TRBV28; abundance: -; j_gene: TRBJ1-3; d_gene: TRBD1
CDR3nt: TGTGCCAGCAGCTTAGGGGGGCGGCAGCAAGAGACCCAGTACTTC; CDR3aa: CASSLGGRQQETQYF; v_gene: TRBV11-3; abundance: -; j_gene: TRBJ2-5; d_gene: -
CDR3nt: TGTGCCATCAGTGAGTCGGGCAACAGGTTACAAGAGACCCAGTACTTC; CDR3aa: CAISESGNRLQETQYF; v_gene: TRBV10-3; abundance: -; j_gene: TRBJ2-5; d_gene: -
CDR3nt: TGCGCCAGCAGCGAGGGGACAGGGGGCTCTGGGGCCAACGTCCTGACTTTC; CDR3aa: CASSEGTGGSGANVLTF; v_gene: TRBV5-1; abundance: -; j_gene: TRBJ2-6; d_gene: TRBD1
CDR3nt: TGTGCCAGCAGTTACTCAACAGGGGGCATTCAGTACTTC; CDR3aa: CASSYSTGGIQYF; v_gene: TRBV6-6; abundance: few; j_gene: TRBJ2-4; d_gene: TRBD1
CDR3nt: TGTGCCAGCAGCCGTGGGACAGGGCGAGGATATAGCAATCAGCCCCAGCATTTT; CDR3aa: CASSRGTGRGYSNQPQHF; v_gene: TRBV7-9; abundance: once; j_gene: TRBJ1-5; d_gene: TRBD1
CDR3nt: TGTGCCAGCAGCTCAAGGGGACAGCCCAATCAGCCCCAGCATTTT; CDR3aa: CASSSRGQPNQPQHF; v_gene: TRBV7-8; abundance: -; j_gene: TRBJ1-5; d_gene: TRBD1
CDR3nt: TGTGCCAGGACAGGGGGTTCACCCCTCCACTTT; CDR3aa: CARTGGSPLHF; v_gene: TRBV6-4; abundance: -; j_gene: TRBJ1-6; d_gene: TRBD1
CDR3nt: TGTGCCGGCAGGGGGAGTACTGAAGCTTTCTTT; CDR3aa: CAGRGSTEAFF; v_gene: TRBV30; abundance: -; j_gene: TRBJ1-1; d_gene: TRBD1
CDR3nt: TGTGCCAGCAGTGAAGCTCCGGGACGGGGGAGAGTTGAGCAGTTCTTC; CDR3aa: CASSEAPGRGRVEQFF; v_gene: TRBV6-1; abundance: -; j_gene: TRBJ2-1; d_gene: -
CDR3nt: TGTGCCAGCAGCGTCAGACTAGCGGGAGCAGCAGATACGCAGTATTTT; CDR3aa: CASSVRLAGAADTQYF; v_gene: TRBV7-2; abundance: -; j_gene: TRBJ2-3; d_gene: TRBD2
CDR3nt: TGTGCCAGCAGCTCGCCCGCACAGAGCACAGATACGCAGTATTTT; CDR3aa: CASSSPAQSTDTQYF; v_gene: TRBV5-4; abundance: -; j_gene: TRBJ2-3; d_gene: -
CDR3nt: TGTGCCACCAACGGGCGGGGACGGAACTATGGCTACACCTTC; CDR3aa: CATNGRGRNYGYTF; v_gene: TRBV30; abundance: -; j_gene: TRBJ1-2; d_gene: -
CDR3nt: TGTGCCAGCAGCTTAAGCCCACACGGAGCGACCCGAGACACCATATATTTT; CDR3aa: CASSLSPHGATRDTIYF; v_gene: TRBV5-4; abundance: -; j_gene: TRBJ1-3; d_gene: -
CDR3nt: TGCAGTGCTAGGACAGTCACTGAAGCTTTCTTT; CDR3aa: CSARTVTEAFF; v_gene: TRBV20-1; abundance: -; j_gene: TRBJ1-1; d_gene: -
CDR3nt: TGTGCCAGCAGGCGGGGTGCGGGAGGGACCGGGGAGCTGTTTTTT; CDR3aa: CASRRGAGGTGELFF; v_gene: TRBV7-2; abundance: -; j_gene: TRBJ2-2; d_gene: TRBD2
CDR3nt: TGTGCCAGACACCAGCGGGAGTACCATGAGCAGTTCTTC; CDR3aa: CARHQREYHEQFF; v_gene: TRBV5-3; abundance: -; j_gene: TRBJ2-1; d_gene: TRBD2
CDR3nt: TGCGCCAGCAGCTTGGTCGAGAGGTCCTCGAGCTACACCTTC; CDR3aa: CASSLVERSSSYTF; v_gene: TRBV5-1; abundance: -; j_gene: TRBJ1-2; d_gene: -
CDR3nt: TGTGCCAGCAAAGGGGGTCACCCCTACGAGCAGTACTTC; CDR3aa: CASKGGHPYEQYF; v_gene: TRBV5-8; abundance: -; j_gene: TRBJ2-7; d_gene: -
CDR3nt: TGTGCCGGGGGGAGGGGTGTGGGATACGAGCAGTACTTC; CDR3aa: CAGGRGVGYEQYF; v_gene: TRBV6-1; abundance: -; j_gene: TRBJ2-7; d_gene: TRBD2
CDR3nt: TGTGCCAGTAGTAGGGGGACAGGGGCCTACAATGAGCAGTTCTTC; CDR3aa: CASSRGTGAYNEQFF; v_gene: TRBV19; abundance: -; j_gene: TRBJ2-1; d_gene: TRBD1
CDR3nt: TGCGCCAGCAGCCAAGGTCCCGGCACTGAAGCTTTCTTT; CDR3aa: CASSQGPGTEAFF; v_gene: TRBV4-1; abundance: -; j_gene: TRBJ1-1; d_gene: -
CDR3nt: TGTGCCAGCAGCCCTCGTACAGGGGCCTACGAGCAGTACTTC; CDR3aa: CASSPRTGAYEQYF; v_gene: TRBV27; abundance: -; j_gene: TRBJ2-7; d_gene: TRBD1
CDR3nt: TGTGCCAGCAGCGCCCTGGACAGGGGGTCTAACGAGCAGTACTTC; CDR3aa: CASSALDRGSNEQYF; v_gene: TRBV5-4; abundance: -; j_gene: TRBJ2-7; d_gene: TRBD1